The 21 T cell receptor beta chains below were found in one sample sequenced in a study of blood T cell repertoires in COVID-19. TCRdb keeps only in-frame clones here, not all; method: immunoSEQ multiplex PCR. The sample contains 200,000 to 250,000 clones, about four fifths of which appear only once. The sample consisted of PBMCs or T cells enriched from blood (not recorded which). The receptors derive from a man in his sixties who had recovered from COVID-19.

The chain couples TRBV5-8 to TRBJ1-4; no definite D call. Trimming removed 0 bases at V and 10 bases at J, with 7 bases between. CDR1 is SGHTS, CDR2 YDEGEE, per germline. The CDR3 spans 12 residues. CDR3 loop: CASSLGEGKLFF. The DNA of the CDR3 is TGTGCCAGCAGCTTGGGAGAGGGAAAACTGTTTTTT.

The chain couples TRBV16 to TRBJ1-2; D is undetermined. CDR3 length: 13 amino acids. V shed 7 bases and J shed 3 bases, with 12 bases lying between them. Germline V CDR1 and CDR2: KGHSY, FQNENV. CDR3: CASTHIEDYGYTF. DNA of the CDR3: TGTGCCAGCACCCATATCGAGGACTATGGCTACACCTTC.

The DNA of the CDR3 is TGTGCCAGCAGCCAGGCAGGGTACCGAGCTTTCTTT. Amino acids: CASSQAGYRAFF. The rearrangement links TRBV11-3 to TRBJ1-1; tentative D call: TRBD1 (5 bases). V was shortened by 5 bases and J by 10 bases, with 14 bases between the two germline ends. The CDR3 totals 12 residues. Germline-derived CDR1 and CDR2 are SGHNT and YENEEA.

The chain couples TRBV27 to TRBJ1-1; 10 positions agree with TRBD1. V was pared by 6 bases and J by 4 bases, with 2 bases of the junction left unmatched. CDR1 is MNHEY, CDR2 SMNVEV, per germline (reference sequence). This CDR3 comprises 13 residues. CDR3 sequence: CASRGQGTTEAFF. CDR3 coding DNA: TGTGCCAGCAGGGGACAGGGGACCACTGAAGCTTTCTTT.

This chain connects TRBV7-2 to TRBJ2-7, with a weak D call TRBD1 (6 bases). The CDR3 has 15 amino acids. The V end lost 0 bases, the J end lost 5 bases, and 14 bases lay between the germline ends. Germline V gene data show CDR1 as SGHTA and CDR2 as FQGNSA. The CDR3 DNA sequence: TGTGCCAGCAGCTTAGCAGCGCGGAAGGGGGACGAGCAGTACTTC. It yields the protein CASSLAARKGDEQYF.

J is TRBJ2-3 and V is TRBV5-1, with 7 bases lining up with TRBD1. This CDR3 has 16 residues. From germline, CDR1 is SGHRS and CDR2 YFSETQ. V shed 0 bases, J shed 4 bases, and the junction held 8 bases outside the gene matches. The CDR3 coding sequence is TGCGCCAGCAGCTTGGCCCTCGACAGGGCGTCAGATACGCAGTATTTT. Protein product: CASSLALDRASDTQYF.

This sequence joins TRBV11-3 and TRBJ2-7; maybe TRBD2 (6 bases). The CDR3 is 14 residues long. Trimming removed 5 bases from V and 7 bases from J, with 18 bases in between. Per germline, CDR1 SGHNT and CDR2 YENEEA. CDR3 protein: CASSPTGVGGEQYF. The CDR3 bases are TGTGCCAGCAGCCCGACGGGGGTAGGAGGTGAGCAGTACTTC. Using reference TRBV11-3 and TRBJ2-7 for the parts outside the CDR3, the full variable domain is EAGVVQSPRYKIIEKKQPVAFWCNPISGHNTLYWYLQNLGQGPELLIRYENEEAVDDSQLPKDRFSAERLKGVDSTLKIQPAELGDSAVYLCASSPTGVGGEQYFGPGTRLTVT.

This chain uses TRBV3-1 (or the pseudogene TRBV3-2) with TRBJ1-2; 7 nucleotides agree with TRBD1. Germline-derived CDR1 and CDR2 are LGHDT and YNNKEL (reference sequence). CDR3 size: 14 residues. Unmatched junction bases numbered 0, after V lost 0 bases and J lost 2 bases. This CDR3 reads CASSQDRGNYGYTF. The DNA for the CDR3 is TGTGCCAGCAGCCAAGACAGGGGGAACTATGGCTACACCTTC.

This rearrangement joins TRBV7-6 to TRBJ1-2; possible D gene TRBD1, 5 bases. This CDR3 is 13 amino acids long. The germline gives CDR1 SGHVS, CDR2 FNYEAQ. V gave up 4 bases and J gave up 7 bases, with 13 bases separating them. This chain's CDR3 is CASSSLDTGGYTF. The CDR3 bases are TGTGCCAGCAGCTCACTGGACACGGGTGGCTACACCTTC.

The chain carries TRBV12-3 or TRBV12-4 and TRBJ1-4; the D gene is possibly TRBD1 (5 bases). This CDR3 has 13 residues. With 6 bases removed from V and 8 bases from J, the gap between germline ends came to 13 bases. The CDR3 DNA reads TGTGCCAGCAGAAATTTCAGGGTGGAAAAACTGTTTTTT. It translates to CASRNFRVEKLFF.

CDR3 loop: CASSLRGDNSPLHF. CDR3 sequence (DNA): TGTGCCAGCAGCTTGCGGGGTGACAATTCACCCCTCCACTTT. The genes are TRBV7-3 and TRBJ1-6; D is ambiguous. The V end was cut by 3 bases, the J end by 7 bases, with 10 bases between. Germline values: CDR1 SGHTA, CDR2 FQGTGA. The CDR3 consists of 14 residues.

V and J are TRBV7-8 and TRBJ2-1, with 9 nucleotides matching TRBD1. The CDR3 has 16 amino acids. Germline lookup yields CDR1 SGHVS and CDR2 FQNEAQ. V was pared by 4 bases and J by 5 bases, with 9 bases of the junction left unmatched. The DNA for the CDR3 is TGTGCCAGCAGCTCCTCCGGGACAGGGTCCCACAATGAGCAGTTCTTC. Encoded protein: CASSSSGTGSHNEQFF. The complete variable domain, with remaining parts taken from reference TRBV7-8 and TRBJ2-1, reads GAGVSQSPRYKVAKRGQDVALRCDPISGHVSLFWYQQALGQGPEFLTYFQNEAQLDKSGLPSDRFFAERPEGSVSTLKIQRTQQEDSAVYLCASSSSGTGSHNEQFFGPGTRLTVL.

This clone was counted between two and nine times. The V call is TRBV4-3, the J call TRBJ1-6; 7 bases are a match to TRBD1. The CDR3 contains 15 residues. CDR1 is LGHNA and CDR2 is YSLEER in the germline V gene. J gave up 9 bases and V 1 base, and 6 bases lay outside the gene matches. As DNA, the CDR3 is TGCGCCAGCAGCCAAGGACAGGGTGGCAGTTCACCCCTCCACTTT. Translated: CASSQGQGGSSPLHF.

The gene calls are TRBV7-2 and TRBJ2-7; 7 nucleotides align to TRBD1. The germline V gene has CDR1 SGHTA and CDR2 FQGNSA. The CDR3 covers 14 residues. The J segment lost 0 bases and the V segment lost 5 bases, leaving 4 bases of the junction unmatched. CDR3 amino acids: CASSPGQHSYEQYF. CDR3 DNA sequence: TGTGCCAGCAGCCCGGGACAGCACTCCTACGAGCAGTACTTC.

The chain has TRBV28 and TRBJ1-2; 7 nucleotides match TRBD1. J gave up 0 bases and V 4 bases, and 2 bases lay outside the gene matches. Germline CDR1 MDHEN, CDR2 SYDVKM. This CDR3 region has 14 residues. In DNA, the CDR3 is TGTGCCAGCAGTTCCCAGGGGGCTAACTATGGCTACACCTTC. This codes for CASSSQGANYGYTF.

The rearrangement joins TRBV25-1 to TRBJ2-3; TRBD2 might be the D (7 bases). The ends were cut back, 7 bases at V and 2 bases at J, with 16 bases in the middle. Germline V lookup: CDR1 MGHDK, CDR2 SYGVNS. The CDR3 extends over 15 amino acids. CDR3 sequence (DNA): TGTGCCAGCACCCGGGGGGCCTACCTCACAGATACGCAGTATTTT. It yields the protein CASTRGAYLTDTQYF.

For the CDR3, the DNA is TGTGCCAGCAGTTACGACAGGGCGGCGGGTAATGAAAAACTGTTTTTT. Translated: CASSYDRAAGNEKLFF. The genes are TRBV6-5 and TRBJ1-4, with 7 bases lining up with TRBD1. The germline V gene encodes CDR1 MNHEY and CDR2 SVGAGI. V lost 2 bases and J lost 4; bases outside the gene matches: 7. CDR3 size: 16 residues.

This chain connects TRBV7-6 to TRBJ1-3, with 7 bases lining up with TRBD1. Germline V gene lookup returns CDR1 SGHVS and CDR2 FNYEAQ. There are 14 residues in the CDR3. V shed 4 bases and J 4 bases; nucleotides not matched to a gene: 4. The DNA of the CDR3 is TGTGCCAGCAGCTCGACAGGGTACGGAAACACCATATATTTT. Translated: CASSSTGYGNTIYF. Combining the CDR3 with reference TRBV7-6 and TRBJ1-3 gives the whole variable domain GAGVSQSPRYKVTKRGQDVALRCDPISGHVSLYWYRQALGQGPEFLTYFNYEAQQDKSGLPNDRFSAERPEGSISTLTIQRTEQRDSAMYRCASSSTGYGNTIYFGEGSWLTVV.

J is TRBJ2-7 and V is TRBV6-1; 7 nucleotides match TRBD1. Per germline, CDR1 MNHNS and CDR2 SASEGT. The V and J ends lost 1 base and 10 bases, in that order; junction bases with no gene match: 1. This CDR3 has 11 amino acids. The CDR3 nucleotides are TGTGCCAGCAGTGAAGAGGGGGCCCAGTACTTC. This encodes CASSEEGAQYF.

This CDR3 is CASSPRTGGLYEQYF. Here the CDR3 DNA reads TGTGCCAGCAGCCCCCGGACAGGGGGCTTGTACGAGCAGTACTTC. The rearrangement joins TRBV5-8 to TRBJ2-7; 11 nucleotides align to TRBD1. The CDR3 is 15 amino acids. The germline gives CDR1 SGHTS, CDR2 YDEGEE. After removal of 4 bases from V and 4 bases from J, the junction contained 7 bases not matched to a gene.

A single count supports this clone. Within the sample, other DNA sequences also encode this same CDR3. V and J are TRBV18 and TRBJ1-4; D is perhaps TRBD1 (6 bases). V shed 1 base and J shed 0 bases, with 6 bases lying between them. The CDR3 length is 15 residues. Germline CDR1 is KGHSH and CDR2 is LQKENI. In DNA form, the CDR3 reads TGTGCCAGCTCACCACAGGGGGCAACTAATGAAAAACTGTTTTTT. Translating it yields CASSPQGATNEKLFF.